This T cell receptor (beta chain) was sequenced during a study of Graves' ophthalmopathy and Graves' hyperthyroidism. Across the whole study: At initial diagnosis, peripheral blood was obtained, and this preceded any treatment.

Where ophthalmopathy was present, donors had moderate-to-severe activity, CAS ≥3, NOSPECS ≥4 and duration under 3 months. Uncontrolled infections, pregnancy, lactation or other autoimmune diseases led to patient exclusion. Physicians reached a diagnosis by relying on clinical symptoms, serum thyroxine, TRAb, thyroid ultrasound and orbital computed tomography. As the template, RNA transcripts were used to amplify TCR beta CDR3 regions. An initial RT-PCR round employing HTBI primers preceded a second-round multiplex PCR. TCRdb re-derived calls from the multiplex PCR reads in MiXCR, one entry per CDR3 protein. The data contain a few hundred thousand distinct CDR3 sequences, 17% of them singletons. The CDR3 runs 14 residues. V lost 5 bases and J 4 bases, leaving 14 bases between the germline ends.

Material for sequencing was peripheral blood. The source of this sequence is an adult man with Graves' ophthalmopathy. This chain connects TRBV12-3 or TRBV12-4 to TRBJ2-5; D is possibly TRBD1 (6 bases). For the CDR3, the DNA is TGTGCCAGCAGTGGGGGCCAGAGAGGAGAGACCCAGTACTTC. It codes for CASSGGQRGETQYF.